These T cell receptor beta chains were read from a single sample in a study of T cell changes during pregnancy in multiple sclerosis. The protocol was immunoSEQ multiplex PCR, while the TCRdb copy is restricted to in-frame clones and leaves out a portion. The sample yields some 100,000 clones, just over 90% seen once. The sequencing used peripheral blood, collected in the second trimester of pregnancy. All receptors derive from a female donor with multiple sclerosis, enrolled in a pregnancy study. CDR3s include the opening cysteine and the closing phenylalanine or tryptophan. D genes are given only for firm matches. Not all rows give a size; the values are once, few, many and, for expanded clones, a class.

j_call d_call v_call clone_size cdr3_nt cdr3_aa
TRBJ1-4 . TRBV7-9 . TGTGCCAGCAGCCCACCGGTCCATGAAAAACTGTTTTTT CASSPPVHEKLFF
TRBJ1-5 . TRBV6-1 . TGTGCCAGCAGTGAAGGAGGTAGACAGCCCCAGCATTTT CASSEGGRQPQHF
TRBJ1-6 . TRBV5-1 few TGCGCCAGCAGCCCGGACGGCGGGTATAATTCACCCCTCCACTTT CASSPDGGYNSPLHF
TRBJ1-4 . TRBV7-9 . TGTGCCAGCAGCTTGAACAGGGAAGCTAATGAAAAACTGTTTTTT CASSLNREANEKLFF
TRBJ2-1 . TRBV7-6 . TGTGCCAGCAATCTAGGGACTGCTTACAATGAGCAGTTCTTC CASNLGTAYNEQFF
TRBJ1-5 . TRBV6-1 . TGTGCCAGCAGCCGGGACTCAGGAACCAATCAGCCCCAGCATTTT CASSRDSGTNQPQHF
TRBJ1-2 . TRBV18 . TGTGCCAGCTCACTAACGGACAGCCTCTATGGCTACACCTTC CASSLTDSLYGYTF
TRBJ2-1 . TRBV14 . TGTGCCAGCAGCCAAGTAGTAGGAGTGCAGTTCTTC CASSQVVGVQFF
TRBJ1-1 . TRBV6-5 . TGTGCCAGCAGTTACGGACAGAACACTGAAGCTTTCTTT CASSYGQNTEAFF
TRBJ2-2 . TRBV27 once TGTGCCAGCAGTTTTCGGGTCGGGGAGCTGTTTTTT CASSFRVGELFF
TRBJ2-2 . TRBV28 once TGTGCCAGCAGTTTTAACTGGGGGGAGAACACCGGGGAGCTGTTTTTT CASSFNWGENTGELFF
TRBJ1-1 . TRBV6-1 . TGTGCCAGCAGGGCTCGACAGGAGAACACTGAAGCTTTCTTT CASRARQENTEAFF
TRBJ2-7 TRBD1 TRBV15 . TGTGCCACCAGCAGAGATATCCGTTCCGTCGGGACAGATACCTACGAGCAGTACTTC CATSRDIRSVGTDTYEQYF
TRBJ2-7 TRBD2 TRBV7-8 . TGTGCCAGCAGCTTAGTACGGTCTAGCGGGAGTATAAAGTACGAGCAGTACTTC CASSLVRSSGSIKYEQYF
TRBJ1-2 . TRBV18 . TGTGCCAGCTCACCAAAGGGGCCAGGGCCCACCTTC CASSPKGPGPTF
TRBJ1-4 TRBD1 TRBV7-9 . TGTGCCAGCAGCGTCACAGGGGGGGCCTTTATTAATGAAAAACTGTTTTTT CASSVTGGAFINEKLFF
TRBJ2-7 TRBD2 TRBV7-6 . TGTGCCAGCAGCCGTAGCGGGAGTTGGGAGCAGTACTTC CASSRSGSWEQYF
TRBJ1-5 TRBD1 TRBV30 . TGTGCCTGGAGTTCGGACAGGGGGGGTCAGCCCCAGCATTTT CAWSSDRGGQPQHF